This T cell receptor (beta chain) was observed in a study of blood T cell repertoires in COVID-19. Turning to the study itself: Donors in the United States, Italy and Spain gave samples during acute or convalescent COVID-19. T cells, B-cell-depleted T cells, or PBMCs provided the cDNA or gDNA that served as material.

The length of the CDR3 is 16 residues. The germline V gene has CDR1 SGHDT and CDR2 YYEEEE. V was cut by 4 bases and J by 0 bases, with 17 bases left in between. Authors' methods: Amplification of reference gene primers was used by the study to estimate nucleated cell counts. Repertoires were generated with immunoSEQ multiplex PCR, while TCRdb's copy carries only in-frame clones and drops some. That table is the source of V, J and clone size, and D and trimming were worked out from the DNA. The top ten clones hold approximately 3.3% of a sample with a few hundred thousand clones, around 90% of them seen once.

The rearrangement links TRBV5-6 to TRBJ2-7; D may be TRBD2 (6 bases). The source is a man between 18 and 29 years old with active or convalescent COVID-19. Sequenced sample: peripheral blood. CDR3 sequence reads: CASSRRWEAPSYEQYF. The DNA of the CDR3 is TGTGCCAGCAGCAGGAGATGGGAGGCTCCCTCCTACGAGCAGTACTTC. The full variable domain, completed using reference TRBV5-6 and TRBJ2-7, is DAGVTQSPTHLIKTRGQQVTLRCSPKSGHDTVSWYQQALGQGPQFIFQYYEEEERQRGNFPDRFSGHQFPNYSSELNVNALLLGDSALYLCASSRRWEAPSYEQYFGPGTRLTVT.